A selection of T cell receptor beta chains follows, all from one sample in a study of blood T cell repertoires in COVID-19. The protocol was immunoSEQ multiplex PCR, while the TCRdb copy is restricted to in-frame clones and leaves out a portion. The sample consists of roughly 260,000 clones, about 80% of them appearing once. Sample: peripheral blood. The receptors come from a woman older than 75 with active or convalescent COVID-19. Both conserved end residues are part of each CDR3. The D gene is left open where the match is weak. Size tells how often a clone was seen (once, few, many) or the class of an expanded clone, and some rows leave it out.

J,length,D,V,size,DNA,CDR3
TRBJ2-5,19,TRBD1,TRBV24-1,.,TGTGCCACCAGTGATTTTCGGACCGGGACAGGGGGCGCTTTGGAGACCCAGTACTTC,CATSDFRTGTGGALETQYF
TRBJ1-1,14,TRBD1,TRBV28,.,TGTGCCAGCAGACCAGGGACAGCCAGCACTGAAGCTTTCTTT,CASRPGTASTEAFF
TRBJ1-4,15,.,TRBV10-2,.,TGCGCCAGCAGTGTAGATGCAGGGCAGAATGAAAAACTGTTTTTT,CASSVDAGQNEKLFF
TRBJ2-7,16,TRBD2,TRBV5-1,few,TGCGCCAGCAGCTCTTCCGGGACTAGCGGACATTACGAGCAGTACTTC,CASSSSGTSGHYEQYF
TRBJ1-1,15,TRBD1,TRBV19,many,TGTGCCAGTAGTATTGACGGACAGGGGAACACTGAAGCTTTCTTT,CASSIDGQGNTEAFF
TRBJ2-5,15,.,TRBV2,.,TGTGCCAGCAGTGAAAGGGGCTGGTCTGGCGAGACCCAGTACTTC,CASSERGWSGETQYF
TRBJ1-1,13,TRBD1,TRBV5-4,.,TGTGCCGGTCAGGGGGATATGAACACTGAAGCTTTCTTT,CAGQGDMNTEAFF
TRBJ1-1,13,.,TRBV19,.,TGTGCCAGTAGTGCACGGGTAGACACTGAAGCTTTCTTT,CASSARVDTEAFF
TRBJ1-3,17,TRBD1,TRBV10-3,.,TGTGCCATCAGTCCCTCTTCCCAGGGGGCATCTGGAAACACCATATATTTT,CAISPSSQGASGNTIYF
TRBJ1-4,15,TRBD1,TRBV4-1,.,TGCGCCAGCAGCCCGGGACAGGGACGCTTTGAAAAACTGTTTTTT,CASSPGQGRFEKLFF
TRBJ1-1,12,.,TRBV7-9,.,TGTGCCAGCAGCTTCGCGGACGGACTGAGTTTCTTT,CASSFADGLSFF
TRBJ1-1,15,TRBD1,TRBV5-1,.,TGCGCCAGCGGCAGACAGGGGACCCCTAACACTGAAGCTTTCTTT,CASGRQGTPNTEAFF
TRBJ2-3,14,.,TRBV2,.,TGTGCCAGCAGTCTAACCCCTAGCACAGATACGCAGTATTTT,CASSLTPSTDTQYF
TRBJ1-5,15,.,TRBV28,.,TGTGCCAGCAGTTTAGTCTCTGCGGGGAATCAGCCCCAGCATTTT,CASSLVSAGNQPQHF
TRBJ2-1,12,.,TRBV5-1,.,TGCGCCAGCAGCTTGGGGGCTAGCGAGGGGTTCTTC,CASSLGASEGFF
TRBJ1-2,15,.,TRBV5-1,.,TGCGCCAGCAGCTTCGGGCAGGGAACTAACTATGGCTACACCTTC,CASSFGQGTNYGYTF
TRBJ2-7,15,TRBD2,TRBV7-2,few,TGTGCCAGCAGACAGCCTAGCGGGAGTATCTACGAGCAGTACTTC,CASRQPSGSIYEQYF
TRBJ2-3,14,.,TRBV10-3,few,TGTGCCATCAGAAGGGGATCCGACACAGATACGCAGTATTTT,CAIRRGSDTDTQYF
TRBJ2-1,15,.,TRBV7-2,.,TGTGCCAGCAGCTTAAGTGGGCAGATATCCAATGAGCAGTTCTTC,CASSLSGQISNEQFF
TRBJ1-1,15,.,TRBV6-1,few,TGTGCCAGCAGTGAAGCGGTGGCGCTCGGGGCTGAAGCTTTCTTT,CASSEAVALGAEAFF
TRBJ1-2,14,.,TRBV5-1,few,TGCGCCAGCAGCTTAAAAGCCGTTAACTATGGCTACACCTTC,CASSLKAVNYGYTF
TRBJ1-2,14,.,TRBV5-1,.,TGCGCCAGCAGCTTGGGGCAGGGGTCCCATGGCTACACCTTC,CASSLGQGSHGYTF
TRBJ1-1,14,TRBD1,TRBV6-6,.,TGTGCCAGCAGACAGGGACAGTTAGGCACTGAAGCTTTCTTT,CASRQGQLGTEAFF
TRBJ2-5,16,TRBD2,TRBV18,.,TGTGCCAGCTCACTTACGCTGGGACTAGCGGAGGAGACCCAGTACTTC,CASSLTLGLAEETQYF
TRBJ2-5,17,TRBD1,TRBV5-1,.,TGCGCCAGCAGCTCAACGACAGGGGCCAACATTCAAGAGACCCAGTACTTC,CASSSTTGANIQETQYF
TRBJ1-4,14,.,TRBV6-5,.,TGTGCCAGCAGTATCACGGGGGGCAATGAAAAACTGTTTTTT,CASSITGGNEKLFF
TRBJ1-1,15,.,TRBV7-9,few,TGTGCCAGCAGCTTAGGTCGGGGGGCGGCCACTGAAGCTTTCTTT,CASSLGRGAATEAFF
TRBJ1-5,13,TRBD1,TRBV18,.,TGTGCCAGTACGGGACAGCTCAATCAGCCCCAGCATTTT,CASTGQLNQPQHF